This T cell receptor beta chain emerged from a study of long-term antiretroviral therapy in people with HIV. Overall study context: The earliest samples came from an era when ART typically awaited falling CD4 counts. Notes on the study in general: Whereas controls had wider CDR3 length ranges, HIV repertoires had narrower ones. ART-treated samples gained diversity yet remained below transplant donor controls.

A v3.0 immunoSEQ assay was performed at survey level. Per sample, sequencing targeted roughly 40,000-50,000 T-cell genomes. Sequencing was performed with immunoSEQ multiplex PCR; in TCRdb, only in-frame clones are kept and a portion is missing. The table shows tens of thousands of clones, with 84% occurring only once. Concerning this clone itself: The antigen is not known.

The CDR3 length is 14 residues. Trimming pared 5 bases from V and 7 bases from J, leaving 17 bases between. The germline CDR1 and CDR2 sequences are SGHTA and FQGNSA. This sequence was found in a woman aged 50 to 60 with HIV. The chain couples TRBV7-2 to TRBJ1-2; maybe TRBD1 (6 bases). Sequences were derived from unsorted PBMCs, sampled 1.9 years after starting antiretroviral therapy. The chain's CDR3 is CASSPWTAISGYTF. The CDR3 nucleotides are TGTGCCAGCAGCCCGTGGACAGCTATCTCTGGCTACACCTTC. The complete variable domain, with remaining parts taken from reference TRBV7-2 and TRBJ1-2, reads GAGVSQSPSNKVTEKGKDVELRCDPISGHTALYWYRQSLGQGLEFLIYFQGNSAPDKSGLPSDRFSAERTGGSVSTLTIQRTQQEDSAVYLCASSPWTAISGYTFGSGTRLTVV.